The clone carrying this TCR beta chain was seen more than once but under ten times. Antigen unknown. RNA extraction was followed by reverse transcription into cDNA, which acted as the sequencing template. Sequenced by immunoSEQ multiplex PCR; TCRdb stores in-frame clones only, minus some. The data contain 130,000 or so clones, 61% of them singletons. The CDR3 runs 15 residues. With V trimmed by 1 base and J by 2 bases, 4 bases remained unmatched. Germline CDR1 and CDR2: SQVTM and ANQGSEA. The sample is drawn from a study of CD8+ T cells in alopecia areata. Looking at the study overall: Percentage of affected scalp area was the basis on which treated patients' severity was scored. General observations from the study: Administration of tofacitinib significantly diminished scalp clonality and expanded CD8+ clones within the top 100. How baseline CD8+ expansion relates to response remains uncertain (there was one nonresponder).

Treatment given: oral pan-JAK inhibitor, 5-10 mg twice daily. The specimen comprised CD4+ T cells sorted from blood, sampled at week 4, from a patient treated with tofacitinib. The sequence came from a human donor with alopecia areata. The chain joins TRBV29-1 to TRBJ2-7; the match to TRBD1 covers 11 bases. CDR3 bases: TGCAGCGTTGAAGGCGGACAGGGGGCAACCTACGAGCAGTACTTC. Its translation: CSVEGGQGATYEQYF.